One sample yielded the 26 T cell receptor beta chains listed below, sequenced in a study of blood T cell repertoires in COVID-19. Measured with immunoSEQ multiplex PCR; TCRdb has only the in-frame clones, and not every one. The table includes under 500,000 clones, around 89% detected once. Sequences were obtained from peripheral blood. Receptors were obtained from a woman aged 30 to 39 with acute or convalescent COVID-19.

V usage is TRBV24-1 and J usage is TRBJ2-2; TRBD1 matches 11 bases. The CDR3 covers 13 residues. Trimming at V came to 9 bases and at J to 6 bases, leaving 2 bases not matched to a gene. Germline CDR1 KGHDR, CDR2 SFDVKD. The chain's CDR3 is CATGTGGSGELFF. CDR3 DNA: TGTGCCACCGGGACAGGGGGTTCCGGGGAGCTGTTTTTT.

V usage is TRBV11-2 and J usage is TRBJ2-3; 7 nucleotides align to TRBD2. The J segment lost 3 bases and the V segment lost 6 bases, leaving 9 bases of the junction unmatched. Germline V gene lookup returns CDR1 SGHAT and CDR2 FQNNGV. This CDR3 spans 15 amino acids. CDR3: CASRWRGIVTDTQYF. CDR3 nucleotides: TGTGCCAGCAGGTGGCGGGGGATAGTGACAGATACGCAGTATTTT.

The chain has TRBV28 and TRBJ2-7; the D gene is possibly TRBD1 (6 bases). CDR1 is MDHEN, CDR2 SYDVKM, per germline. With 5 bases removed from V and 5 bases from J, the gap between germline ends came to 13 bases. The length of the CDR3 is 13 residues. In DNA, the CDR3 is TGTGCCAGCAGTGAGACAGGCTGGAACGAGCAGTACTTC. Its protein is CASSETGWNEQYF. Full variable domain (remainder filled in from reference TRBV28 and TRBJ2-7): DVKVTQSSRYLVKRTGEKVFLECVQDMDHENMFWYRQDPGLGLRLIYFSYDVKMKEKGDIPEGYSVSREKKERFSLILESASTNQTSMYLCASSETGWNEQYFGPGTRLTVT.

This clone was detected only once. This chain joins TRBV9 and TRBJ2-1; D possibly corresponds to TRBD2 (6 bases). This CDR3 has 16 residues. Germline lookup yields CDR1 SGDLS and CDR2 YYNGEE. V gave up 0 bases and J gave up 2 bases, with 12 bases separating them. The CDR3 region is CASSVDGRGTYNEQFF. CDR3 nucleotides: TGTGCCAGCAGCGTAGATGGTCGGGGGACCTACAATGAGCAGTTCTTC.

This sequence joins TRBV4-2 and TRBJ1-4, with D uncertain. V gave up 5 bases and J gave up 8 bases, with 21 bases separating them. Germline CDR1 is LGHNA and CDR2 is YNFKEQ. The CDR3 loop spans 16 amino acids. In DNA form, the CDR3 reads TGTGCCAGCAGCTCGAGCGAGGGAGGTTTTGGAGAAAAACTGTTTTTT. Its translation: CASSSSEGGFGEKLFF.

This chain joins TRBV19 and TRBJ2-7; the match to TRBD2 covers 7 bases. V lost 3 bases and J lost 4; bases outside the gene matches: 6. The CDR3 sequence is 14 residues long. CDR1 and CDR2 (germline): LNHDA, SQIVND (reference sequence). CDR3: CASSMGGFGYEQYF. DNA for the CDR3: TGTGCCAGTAGTATGGGAGGGTTCGGGTACGAGCAGTACTTC. The whole variable domain, filled in from reference TRBV19 and TRBJ2-7, reads DGGITQSPKYLFRKEGQNVTLSCEQNLNHDAMYWYRQDPGQGLRLIYYSQIVNDFQKGDIAEGYSVSREKKESFPLTVTSAQKNPTAFYLCASSMGGFGYEQYFGPGTRLTVT.

A note on this clone: A junction boundary mismatches the germline segment, possibly from a read error. The chain has TRBV6-1 and TRBJ2-4; 15 nucleotides agree with TRBD2. This CDR3 has 13 residues. Germline CDR1 reads MNHNS; CDR2 reads SASEGT. As DNA, the CDR3 is TGTGCCAGCAGTACCGGGACTAGCGGGGGGCCGACCTTC. Encoded protein: CASSTGTSGGPTF.

The chain links TRBV19 to TRBJ2-1, with 7 bases aligning to TRBD2. V lost 1 base, J lost 4 bases, and 7 bases stayed unmatched. CDR3 length: 16 amino acids. Looked up from germline, CDR1 is LNHDA and CDR2 is SQIVND (reference sequence). This chain's CDR3 is CASSIAAGRMYNEQFF. CDR3 in DNA: TGTGCCAGTAGTATAGCAGCGGGGAGAATGTACAATGAGCAGTTCTTC.

This chain connects TRBV3-1 (or the pseudogene TRBV3-2) to TRBJ2-5, with 9 bases lining up with TRBD1. The CDR3 has 16 residues. The ends lost 4 bases at V and 5 bases at J; junction bases unmatched: 11. The V gene's germline CDR1 is LGHDT and CDR2 YNNKEL (reference sequence). The CDR3 region has the DNA TGTGCCAGCAGCCGCTCGACGCGACAGGGGGAGGAGACCCAGTACTTC. It specifies CASSRSTRQGEETQYF.

This rearrangement joins TRBV10-3 to TRBJ1-1, with D tentatively TRBD1 (6 bases). The CDR3 sequence is 14 residues long. CDR1 and CDR2 from the germline V gene are ENHRY and SYGVKD. V was cut by 6 bases and J by 1 base, with 12 bases left in between. The CDR3 region is CAIRRGIRNTEAFF. In DNA form, the CDR3 reads TGTGCCATCAGGAGGGGGATTAGGAACACTGAAGCTTTCTTT.

The chain links TRBV7-9 to TRBJ2-3; weak D call: TRBD2 (6 bases). Per the germline V gene, CDR1 is SEHNR and CDR2 is FQNEAQ (reference sequence). Between the trimmed V and J ends, which lost 2 bases and 4 bases, there was a span of 13 bases. CDR3 length equals 15 residues. The CDR3: CASSLRRLAADTQYF. CDR3 bases: TGTGCCAGCAGCTTACGTCGGTTAGCGGCAGATACGCAGTATTTT.

The genes are TRBV19 and TRBJ1-5; D remains unclear. The germline CDR1 and CDR2 sequences are LNHDA and SQIVND (reference sequence). This CDR3 has 14 residues. Trimming stripped 1 base from V and 3 bases from J, with 7 bases between. CDR3 sequence: CASSIGRINQPQHF. The CDR3 coding sequence is TGTGCCAGTAGTATAGGGCGGATCAATCAGCCCCAGCATTTT. Combining the CDR3 with reference TRBV19 and TRBJ1-5 gives the whole variable domain DGGITQSPKYLFRKEGQNVTLSCEQNLNHDAMYWYRQDPGQGLRLIYYSQIVNDFQKGDIAEGYSVSREKKESFPLTVTSAQKNPTAFYLCASSIGRINQPQHFGDGTRLSIL.

This chain uses TRBV30 with TRBJ2-7; 7 bases match TRBD2. The germline gives CDR1 GTSNPN, CDR2 SVGIG (reference sequence). This CDR3 has 12 amino acids. The V gene end was trimmed by 0 bases and the J gene end by 8 bases; junction bases not matched to a gene: 4. Here the CDR3 reads CAWSVLANKQYF. The CDR3 bases are TGTGCCTGGAGTGTACTAGCGAACAAGCAGTACTTC.

The rearrangement links TRBV5-1 to TRBJ2-5, with 8 bases identical to TRBD2. Losses at the gene ends were 2 bases for V and 5 bases for J; bases not matched to a gene: 8. CDR3 length: 15 residues. CDR1 is SGHRS, CDR2 YFSETQ, per germline. CDR3: CASSFTGGVVETQYF. CDR3 coding DNA: TGCGCCAGCAGCTTTACGGGAGGGGTCGTGGAGACCCAGTACTTC.

The chain couples TRBV28 to TRBJ1-1; D uncertain. In germline, CDR1 is MDHEN, CDR2 SYDVKM. The CDR3 is 10 amino acids. With 11 bases removed from V and 6 bases from J, the gap between germline ends came to 10 bases. The CDR3 DNA is TGTGCCCCCCGGGGAGCTGAAGCTTTCTTT. This encodes CAPRGAEAFF.

The chain uses TRBV6-5 and TRBJ2-5, with D perhaps TRBD1 (5 bases). Germline CDR1 and CDR2: MNHEY and SVGAGI. V was trimmed by 7 bases and J by 4 bases, leaving 13 bases between them. CDR3 length: 13 amino acids. The CDR3, as DNA: TGTGCCAGCACCGGCTTGGGGCTAGAGACCCAGTACTTC. Amino acid sequence: CASTGLGLETQYF.

The J gene is TRBJ1-5, the V gene TRBV6-4, with unresolved D. CDR1 is MRHNA and CDR2 is SNTAGT in the germline V gene. Trimming cost V 10 bases and J 6 bases, with 13 bases left between them. This CDR3 is 12 amino acids long. The CDR3 coding sequence is TGTGCCAACGACCTAGCGGGTCAGCCCCAGCATTTT. It specifies CANDLAGQPQHF.

The chain's CDR3 is CASTFPPSTRDNEQFF. DNA for the CDR3: TGTGCCAGCACCTTCCCTCCCTCTACTAGAGACAATGAGCAGTTCTTC. The chain links TRBV28 to TRBJ2-1; a possible D gene is TRBD2 (5 bases). Trimming pared 7 bases from V and 5 bases from J, leaving 21 bases between. This CDR3 comprises 16 residues. CDR1 and CDR2 (germline): MDHEN, SYDVKM.

The chain employs TRBV9 and TRBJ1-1; D is uncertain. CDR3 length equals 13 residues. Trimming pared 4 bases from V and 4 bases from J, leaving 11 bases between. The germline gives CDR1 SGDLS, CDR2 YYNGEE. Written as DNA, the CDR3 is TGTGCCAGCAGCCGCGATGTCTCCACTGAAGCTTTCTTT. Amino acid sequence: CASSRDVSTEAFF.

The rearrangement joins TRBV19 to TRBJ2-3; 7 positions agree with TRBD2. The CDR3 runs 15 residues. Trimming at V came to 9 bases and at J to 0 bases, leaving 9 bases not matched to a gene. CDR1 is LNHDA, CDR2 SQIVND, per germline (reference sequence). CDR3 coding DNA: TGTGCCAGCAACGGGGGGACGGTAAGCACAGATACGCAGTATTTT. Translating it yields CASNGGTVSTDTQYF.

In nucleotides, the CDR3 is TGTGCCAGCAGTTCTAGCAGAATTAACACCGGGGAGCTGTTTTTT. It specifies CASSSSRINTGELFF. This chain connects TRBV28 to TRBJ2-2; possibly TRBD2 for D (5 bases). The germline V and J ends were trimmed by 4 bases and 2 bases, with 11 bases remaining between them. The CDR3 is 15 residues long. Germline CDR1 is MDHEN and CDR2 is SYDVKM.

Comment on this clone: Other DNA sequences in the same sample also yield this CDR3. This sequence joins TRBV29-1 and TRBJ2-7; 8 nucleotides match TRBD1. Germline lookup yields CDR1 SQVTM and CDR2 ANQGSEA. V lost 7 bases to trimming and J lost 2 bases; unmatched junction nucleotides: 4. The CDR3 runs 12 residues. CDR3 sequence (DNA): TGCAGCGCGAGGACAGGGACCTACGAGCAGTACTTC. It translates to CSARTGTYEQYF.

The chain uses TRBV5-4 and TRBJ2-3, with 8 bases aligning to TRBD2. Germline V gene sequence: CDR1 SGHNT, CDR2 YYREEE (reference sequence). V was clipped by 1 base and J by 0 bases; unmatched bases: 4. CDR3 length: 16 amino acids. This chain's CDR3 is CASSLFGGGSTDTQYF. CDR3 coding DNA: TGTGCCAGCAGCTTGTTCGGGGGGGGGAGCACAGATACGCAGTATTTT.

As DNA, the CDR3 is TGTGCCAGCAGCAGTCGAACAGGGACCGGAATTGATACGCAGTATTTT. This gives the protein CASSSRTGTGIDTQYF. The genes are TRBV11-1 and TRBJ2-3, with D perhaps matching TRBD1 (6 bases). V was pared by 5 bases and J by 6 bases, with 21 bases between. This CDR3 spans 16 amino acids. In germline, CDR1 is SGHAT, CDR2 FQDESV (reference sequence).

This chain joins TRBV25-1 and TRBJ1-4, with a possible D match to TRBD1 (5 bases). The CDR3 length is 16 residues. V was cut by 1 base and J by 2 bases, with 11 bases left in between. Germline CDR1 and CDR2: MGHDK and SYGVNS. CDR3 loop: CASSEWGAGTNEKLFF. Written as DNA, the CDR3 is TGTGCCAGCAGTGAATGGGGTGCAGGGACTAATGAAAAACTGTTTTTT.

The rearrangement links TRBV11-3 to TRBJ2-3; no reliable D call. The ends were cut back, 2 bases at V and 6 bases at J, with 15 bases in the middle. The CDR3 covers 15 residues. Germline CDR1 and CDR2: SGHNT and YENEEA. The CDR3: CASSLRSTQADTQYF. In nucleotides, the CDR3 is TGTGCCAGCAGCTTAAGGTCTACCCAAGCGGATACGCAGTATTTT.